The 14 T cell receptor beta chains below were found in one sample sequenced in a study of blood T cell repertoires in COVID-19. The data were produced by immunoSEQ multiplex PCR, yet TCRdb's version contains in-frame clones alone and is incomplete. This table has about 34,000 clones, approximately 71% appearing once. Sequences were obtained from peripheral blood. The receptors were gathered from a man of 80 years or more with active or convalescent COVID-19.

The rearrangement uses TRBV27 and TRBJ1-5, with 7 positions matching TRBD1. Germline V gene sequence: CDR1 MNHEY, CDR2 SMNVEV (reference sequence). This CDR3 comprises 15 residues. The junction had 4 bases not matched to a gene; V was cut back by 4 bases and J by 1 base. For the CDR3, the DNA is TGTGCCAGCAGTTATAAGACAGGGAGCAATCAGCCCCAGCATTTT. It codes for CASSYKTGSNQPQHF.

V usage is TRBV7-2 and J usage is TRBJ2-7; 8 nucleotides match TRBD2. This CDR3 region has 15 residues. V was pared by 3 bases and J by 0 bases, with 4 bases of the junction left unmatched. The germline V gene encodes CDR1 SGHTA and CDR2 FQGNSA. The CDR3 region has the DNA TGTGCCAGCAGCTTTAGCGGGGCCCTCTCCTACGAGCAGTACTTC. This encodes CASSFSGALSYEQYF.

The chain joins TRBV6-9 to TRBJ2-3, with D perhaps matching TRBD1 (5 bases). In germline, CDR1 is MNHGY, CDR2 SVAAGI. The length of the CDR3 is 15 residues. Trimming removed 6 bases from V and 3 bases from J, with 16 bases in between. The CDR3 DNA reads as TGTGCCAGCAGCGAACAGGTCATGATTACAGATACGCAGTATTTT. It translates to CASSEQVMITDTQYF.

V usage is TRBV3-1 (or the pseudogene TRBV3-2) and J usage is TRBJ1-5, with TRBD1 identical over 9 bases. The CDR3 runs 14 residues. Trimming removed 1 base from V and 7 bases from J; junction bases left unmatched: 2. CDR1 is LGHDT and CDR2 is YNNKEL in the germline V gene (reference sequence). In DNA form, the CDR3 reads TGTGCCAGCAGCCAAGGGACAGGGGAACAGCCCCAGCATTTT. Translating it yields CASSQGTGEQPQHF.

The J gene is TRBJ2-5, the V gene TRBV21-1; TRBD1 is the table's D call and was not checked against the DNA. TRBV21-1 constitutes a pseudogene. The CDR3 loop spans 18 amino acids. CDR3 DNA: TGTGCCAGCAGCATAGACCACCGGGACAGGGGGCTGGGGGAGACCCAGTACTTC. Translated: CASSIDHRDRGLGETQYF.

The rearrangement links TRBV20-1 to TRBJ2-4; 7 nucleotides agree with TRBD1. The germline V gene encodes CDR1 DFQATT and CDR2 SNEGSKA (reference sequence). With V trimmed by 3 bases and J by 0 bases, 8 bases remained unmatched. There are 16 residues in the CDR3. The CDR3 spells CSASEGQLLAKNIQYF. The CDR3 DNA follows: TGCAGTGCTAGTGAGGGACAGCTACTAGCCAAAAACATTCAGTACTTC.

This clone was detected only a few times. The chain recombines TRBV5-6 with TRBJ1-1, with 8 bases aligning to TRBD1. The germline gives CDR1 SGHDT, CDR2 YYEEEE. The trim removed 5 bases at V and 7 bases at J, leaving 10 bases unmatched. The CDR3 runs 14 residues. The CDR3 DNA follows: TGTGCCAGCAGTTTAGGACAGGGACCTTATGAAGCTTTCTTT. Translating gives CASSLGQGPYEAFF.

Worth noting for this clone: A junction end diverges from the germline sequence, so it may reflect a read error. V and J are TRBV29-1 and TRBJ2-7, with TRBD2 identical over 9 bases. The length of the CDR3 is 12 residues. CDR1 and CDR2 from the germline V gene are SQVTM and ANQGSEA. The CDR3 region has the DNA TGCAGCGCTCTAGCGGGAATAATGTTCGTTCTCTTC. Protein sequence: CSALAGIMFVLF.

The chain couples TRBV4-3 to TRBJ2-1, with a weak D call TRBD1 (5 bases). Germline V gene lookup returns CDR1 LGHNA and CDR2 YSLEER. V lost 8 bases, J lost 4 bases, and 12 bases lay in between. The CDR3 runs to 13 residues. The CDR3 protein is CASSSGNYNEQFF. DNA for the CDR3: TGCGCCAGCTCATCAGGGAATTACAATGAGCAGTTCTTC.

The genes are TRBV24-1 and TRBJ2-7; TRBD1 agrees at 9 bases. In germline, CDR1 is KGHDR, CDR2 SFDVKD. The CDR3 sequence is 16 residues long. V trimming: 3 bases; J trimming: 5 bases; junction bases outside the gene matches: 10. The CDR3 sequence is CATSDPATGGRDEQYF. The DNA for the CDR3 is TGTGCCACCAGTGATCCCGCGACAGGGGGAAGGGACGAGCAGTACTTC.

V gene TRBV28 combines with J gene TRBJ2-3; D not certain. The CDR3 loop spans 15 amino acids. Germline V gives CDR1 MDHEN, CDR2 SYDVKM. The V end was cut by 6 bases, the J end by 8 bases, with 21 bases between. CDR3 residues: CASSPVSSPLRTQYF. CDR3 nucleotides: TGTGCCAGCAGCCCCGTTTCGAGCCCTCTTCGTACGCAGTATTTT.

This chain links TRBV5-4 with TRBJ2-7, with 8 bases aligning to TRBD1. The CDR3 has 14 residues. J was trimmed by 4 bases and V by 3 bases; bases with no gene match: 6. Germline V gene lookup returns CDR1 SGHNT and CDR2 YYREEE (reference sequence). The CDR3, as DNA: TGTGCCAGCAGCTCAGGGGGCGCTGGTTACGAGCAGTACTTC. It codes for CASSSGGAGYEQYF.

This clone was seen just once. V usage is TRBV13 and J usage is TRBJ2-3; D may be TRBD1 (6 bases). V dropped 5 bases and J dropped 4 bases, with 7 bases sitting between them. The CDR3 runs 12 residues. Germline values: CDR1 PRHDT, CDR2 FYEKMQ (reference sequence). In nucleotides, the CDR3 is TGTGCCAGCAGCCGACAGGCAGATACGCAGTATTTT. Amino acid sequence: CASSRQADTQYF.

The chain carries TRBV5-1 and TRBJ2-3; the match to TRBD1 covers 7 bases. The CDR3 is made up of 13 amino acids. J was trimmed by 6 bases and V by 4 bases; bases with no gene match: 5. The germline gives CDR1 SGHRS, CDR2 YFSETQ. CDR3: CASSIEQGDTQYF. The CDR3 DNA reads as TGCGCCAGCAGCATAGAACAGGGGGATACGCAGTATTTT.